Below are 29 T cell receptor beta chains sequenced from a single sample in a study of T cell changes during pregnancy in multiple sclerosis (dated by TCRdb to the late 2010s). Receptor amplification or capture employed the immunoSEQ multiplex PCR assay. The immuneACCESS repertoire file appears here via TCRdb, limited to in-frame rearrangements. These files lack a portion of the clones; in checked studies, under half of the deficit traces to unresolved V genes, and the cause of the others is not known. The sample table shows roughly 41,000 clones, and 90% to 95% are seen once. The ten largest clonotypes hold around 7% of the sample. The sequencing used CD8+ T cells from peripheral blood mononuclear cells, collected in the third trimester of pregnancy. The origin of the receptors is a female donor with multiple sclerosis, enrolled in a pregnancy study.

This clone was counted a few times. The chain carries TRBV11-2 and TRBJ2-3; 7 bases match TRBD2. Trimming took 5 bases from V and 3 from J; bases not matched to a gene: 14. This CDR3 has 17 amino acids. CDR1 and CDR2 from the germline V gene are SGHAT and FQNNGV. In DNA, the CDR3 is TGTGCCAGCAGCCCAATCAAGGGACTAATGGATACAGATACGCAGTATTTT. Protein sequence: CASSPIKGLMDTDTQYF.

The chain employs TRBV7-9 and TRBJ2-6; TRBD1 might be the D (6 bases). V lost 4 bases and J lost 2, with 12 bases in between. This CDR3 spans 16 amino acids. Germline values: CDR1 SEHNR, CDR2 FQNEAQ (reference sequence). The CDR3 sequence is CASSSLQGTGANVLTF. The CDR3 coding sequence is TGTGCCAGCAGCTCCCTACAGGGTACTGGGGCCAACGTCCTGACTTTC.

This sequence joins TRBV28 and TRBJ1-1; no definite D call. Trimming removed 8 bases at V and 3 bases at J, with 13 bases between. CDR3 length: 13 amino acids. Germline CDR1 is MDHEN and CDR2 is SYDVKM. The CDR3 sequence: CASRGLLDTEAFF. The DNA for the CDR3 is TGTGCCAGCCGCGGATTATTGGACACTGAAGCTTTCTTT.

J is TRBJ1-2 and V is TRBV7-2; weak D call: TRBD1 (5 bases). This CDR3 comprises 16 residues. The V end was cut by 2 bases, the J end by 4 bases, with 17 bases between. Germline V gene lookup returns CDR1 SGHTA and CDR2 FQGNSA. CDR3 sequence reads: CASSLRFDGGGYGYTF. In nucleotides, the CDR3 is TGTGCCAGCAGCTTAAGGTTTGACGGGGGTGGCTATGGCTACACCTTC.

The chain combines TRBV5-1 with TRBJ2-5; D unclear. The CDR3 contains 15 residues. In germline, CDR1 is SGHRS, CDR2 YFSETQ. V dropped 4 bases and J dropped 1 base, with 14 bases sitting between them. The CDR3 loop is CASSPLGATQETQYF. In nucleotides, the CDR3 is TGCGCCAGCAGCCCCCTAGGAGCGACCCAAGAGACCCAGTACTTC.

V is TRBV5-6 and J is TRBJ2-3; 13 positions agree with TRBD2. CDR1 is SGHDT, CDR2 YYEEEE, per germline. The V segment lost 4 bases and the J segment 4 bases; nucleotides outside the gene matches: 6. The CDR3 length is 16 residues. The CDR3 spells CASSPTSGRPPDTQYF. As DNA, the CDR3 is TGTGCCAGCAGCCCGACTAGCGGGAGGCCCCCAGATACGCAGTATTTT.

The chain combines TRBV19 with TRBJ2-7; TRBD1 agrees at 8 bases. This CDR3 region has 16 residues. Germline V CDR1 and CDR2: LNHDA, SQIVND (reference sequence). After removal of 3 bases from V and 2 bases from J, the junction contained 9 bases not matched to a gene. CDR3 residues: CASSILTGTGAYEQYF. CDR3 coding DNA: TGTGCCAGTAGTATTCTAACCGGGACAGGAGCCTACGAGCAGTACTTC.

The chain combines TRBV13 with TRBJ2-5; 12 positions agree with TRBD2. V lost 5 bases and J lost 5; bases outside the gene matches: 6. The CDR3 loop spans 15 amino acids. Germline loops: CDR1 PRHDT, CDR2 FYEKMQ (reference sequence). The CDR3: CASSARLAGEETQYF. CDR3 sequence (DNA): TGTGCCAGCAGCGCCCGACTAGCGGGAGAGGAGACCCAGTACTTC.

This clone was recorded only once. This chain uses TRBV7-3 with TRBJ2-2, with TRBD2 as a possible D gene (6 bases). Germline lookup yields CDR1 SGHTA and CDR2 FQGTGA. Trimming left V 8 bases short and J 1 base short, with 11 bases between. The CDR3 totals 14 residues. CDR3 sequence reads: CASRAGMNTGELFF. The CDR3 nucleotides are TGTGCCAGCCGGGCGGGGATGAACACCGGGGAGCTGTTTTTT.

J is TRBJ2-1 and V is TRBV4-2, with 14 bases identical to TRBD2. Germline V gene lookup returns CDR1 LGHNA and CDR2 YNFKEQ. This CDR3 is 16 amino acids long. Trimming at V came to 4 bases and at J to 9 bases, leaving 8 bases not matched to a gene. The CDR3 nucleotides read TGTGCCAGCAGCCCGCTTATCGGACTAGCGGGAGGTGAGCAGTTCTTC. Its translation is CASSPLIGLAGGEQFF.

This clone was recorded only once. The chain links TRBV6-1 to TRBJ2-3, with TRBD1 matching 7 bases. Unmatched junction bases numbered 6, after V lost 6 bases and J lost 6 bases. Germline V gene data show CDR1 as MNHNS and CDR2 as SASEGT. CDR3 length: 13 residues. The CDR3 coding sequence is TGTGCCAGCAGCGACAGGGTGGTTGATACGCAGTATTTT. It encodes CASSDRVVDTQYF.

This clone was seen only once. J is TRBJ2-1 and V is TRBV5-5; 10 nucleotides match TRBD1. There are 16 residues in the CDR3. Germline values: CDR1 SGHKS, CDR2 YYEKEE (reference sequence). V trimming: 4 bases; J trimming: 4 bases; junction bases outside the gene matches: 8. The CDR3 protein is CASSRGGQGEYNEQFF. The CDR3 DNA sequence: TGTGCCAGCAGCCGGGGCGGACAGGGGGAATACAATGAGCAGTTCTTC.

This clone was seen just once. The chain has TRBV7-6 and TRBJ2-2; D may be TRBD2 (6 bases). The V and J ends lost 5 bases and 3 bases respectively, with 13 bases between them. Germline V gene sequence: CDR1 SGHVS, CDR2 FNYEAQ. The length of the CDR3 is 15 residues. The CDR3 nucleotides are TGTGCCAGCAGCCCCGGGGGTACCCACACCGGGGAGCTGTTTTTT. The encoded protein is CASSPGGTHTGELFF.

This chain connects TRBV4-3 to TRBJ1-2; D perhaps matches TRBD1 (5 bases). There are 16 residues in the CDR3. Per the germline V gene, CDR1 is LGHNA and CDR2 is YSLEER. Deletions cut 3 bases from V and 6 bases from J, with 20 bases between. The CDR3 region is CASSQALNTRGNGYTF. The CDR3 DNA reads TGCGCCAGCAGCCAGGCCCTTAATACAAGGGGAAATGGCTACACCTTC.

The V gene is TRBV7-9, the J gene TRBJ2-1; 16 nucleotides agree with TRBD2. V lost 5 bases, J lost 4 bases, and 5 bases stayed unmatched. This CDR3 spans 17 amino acids. Germline V gene lookup returns CDR1 SEHNR and CDR2 FQNEAQ (reference sequence). CDR3 sequence (DNA): TGTGCCAGCAGCCGGGGGACTAGCGGGAGGGCATACAATGAGCAGTTCTTC. It codes for CASSRGTSGRAYNEQFF.

This clone was seen only once. This chain uses TRBV28 with TRBJ1-2; TRBD1 aligns across 10 bases. Germline lookup yields CDR1 MDHEN and CDR2 SYDVKM. The trim removed 7 bases at V and 6 bases at J, leaving 14 bases unmatched. The CDR3 extends over 16 amino acids. CDR3 protein: CASTQRGRGTGDGYTF. The DNA for the CDR3 is TGTGCCAGCACTCAAAGGGGACGTGGGACAGGGGATGGCTACACCTTC.

This chain links TRBV10-2 with TRBJ1-1; D is unresolved. This CDR3 spans 14 amino acids. V lost 0 bases, J lost 1 base, and 6 bases lay in between. The germline V gene encodes CDR1 WSHSY and CDR2 SAAADI. The CDR3 is CASSESSGNTEAFF. The DNA of the CDR3 is TGCGCCAGCAGTGAGTCGTCAGGGAACACTGAAGCTTTCTTT.

This chain joins TRBV10-1 and TRBJ2-7; 13 nucleotides agree with TRBD2. Per the germline V gene, CDR1 is WNHNN and CDR2 is SYGVQD (reference sequence). The CDR3 has 16 amino acids. V was pared by 5 bases and J by 3 bases, with 7 bases of the junction left unmatched. Written as DNA, the CDR3 is TGCGCCAGCAGTTCGGGAAGGACTAGCGGGAGCTACGAGCAGTACTTC. It specifies CASSSGRTSGSYEQYF.

The chain recombines TRBV6-6 with TRBJ2-3; TRBD1 might be the D (5 bases). Germline CDR1 reads MNHNY; CDR2 reads SVGAGI (reference sequence). The CDR3 extends over 12 amino acids. With 7 bases removed from V and 6 bases from J, the gap between germline ends came to 11 bases. The CDR3 reads CASNLGADTQYF. In nucleotides, the CDR3 is TGTGCCAGCAACCTAGGGGCGGATACGCAGTATTTT.

This clone occurred once. The chain is built from TRBV7-9 and TRBJ2-7, with D tentatively TRBD1 (5 bases). The CDR3 covers 14 residues. Trimming pared 2 bases from V and 1 base from J, leaving 9 bases between. Per the germline V gene, CDR1 is SEHNR and CDR2 is FQNEAQ (reference sequence). The CDR3 reads CASSLSTASYEQYF. The CDR3 nucleotides read TGTGCCAGCAGCTTATCGACAGCTTCCTACGAGCAGTACTTC.

A single count supports this clone. The gene calls are TRBV9 and TRBJ2-4; a weak D match, TRBD1 (5 bases). This CDR3 spans 16 amino acids. V dropped 0 bases and J dropped 7 bases, with 17 bases sitting between them. CDR1 is SGDLS and CDR2 is YYNGEE in the germline V gene. The CDR3 DNA reads as TGTGCCAGCAGCGTAGGGTCAGACAGTTTTGATAACATTCAGTACTTC. Its translation: CASSVGSDSFDNIQYF.

This rearrangement joins TRBV7-9 to TRBJ1-3; TRBD1 is a possible D gene (5 bases). Germline CDR1 SEHNR, CDR2 FQNEAQ (reference sequence). The CDR3 is made up of 16 amino acids. Trimming cost V 1 base and J 3 bases, with 13 bases left between them. This CDR3 is CASSLDLGGNGNTIYF. In nucleotides, the CDR3 is TGTGCCAGCAGCTTAGATCTGGGGGGAAATGGAAACACCATATATTTT.

The count of this clone is one. V usage is TRBV28 and J usage is TRBJ2-7; D call uncertain. Per the germline V gene, CDR1 is MDHEN and CDR2 is SYDVKM. V lost 1 base to trimming and J lost 2 bases, with 6 bases between them. The CDR3 spans 13 residues. DNA for the CDR3: TGTGCCAGCAGTTTATACCAGGCCTACGAGCAGTACTTC. Its protein product is CASSLYQAYEQYF.

The V and J genes are TRBV10-3 and TRBJ1-2, with D perhaps matching TRBD1 (5 bases). CDR1 and CDR2 from the germline V gene are ENHRY and SYGVKD. Trimming pared 5 bases from V and 8 bases from J, leaving 18 bases between. The CDR3 covers 14 residues. Written as DNA, the CDR3 is TGTGCCATCAGTTCCTCGGGGGAGACATTGGGCTACACCTTC. Its translation is CAISSSGETLGYTF.

The chain recombines TRBV7-9 with TRBJ2-2; tentatively, D is TRBD1 (5 bases). Germline CDR1 SEHNR, CDR2 FQNEAQ (reference sequence). This CDR3 has 16 amino acids. Trimming cost V 2 bases and J 0 bases, with 10 bases left between them. CDR3 protein: CASSLRTSPNTGELFF. The DNA of the CDR3 is TGTGCCAGCAGCTTACGGACATCCCCGAACACCGGGGAGCTGTTTTTT.

This clone was detected only once. The gene calls are TRBV11-2 and TRBJ1-5, with 7 nucleotides matching TRBD1. Trimming at V came to 0 bases and at J to 1 base, leaving 0 bases not matched to a gene. Germline V gene sequence: CDR1 SGHAT, CDR2 FQNNGV. The CDR3 consists of 15 residues. CDR3 nucleotides: TGTGCCAGCAGCTTAGACAGGGGGAGCAATCAGCCCCAGCATTTT. This codes for CASSLDRGSNQPQHF.

V and J are TRBV7-8 and TRBJ1-1; 7 bases fit TRBD1. After removal of 1 base from V and 5 bases from J, the junction contained 4 bases not matched to a gene. Germline CDR1 and CDR2: SGHVS and FQNEAQ. This CDR3 has 14 residues. The CDR3 nucleotides read TGTGCCAGCAGCTTAGGGACAGGCTTTACTGAAGCTTTCTTT. It specifies CASSLGTGFTEAFF.

DNA of the CDR3: TGTGCCAGCAGTTTCGCGGGGGGGGACTATGACGAGCAGTACTTC. Translation: CASSFAGGDYDEQYF. V gene TRBV6-5 combines with J gene TRBJ2-7; TRBD2 matches at 9 bases. J lost 5 bases, V lost 4 bases, and 9 bases had no gene match. Germline V gene sequence: CDR1 MNHEY, CDR2 SVGAGI. The CDR3 loop spans 15 amino acids.

The chain links TRBV19 to TRBJ2-5; tentative D call: TRBD1 (6 bases). There are 15 residues in the CDR3. Trimming removed 1 base from V and 2 bases from J, with 11 bases in between. Germline CDR1 is LNHDA and CDR2 is SQIVND (reference sequence). In DNA, the CDR3 is TGTGCCAGTAGTATAGCCGACGGACAGCAAGAGACCCAGTACTTC. Translated, it gives CASSIADGQQETQYF.